The 5 T cell receptor beta chains in this list originate from one sample, sequenced in a study of blood T cell repertoires in COVID-19. Profiling relied on immunoSEQ multiplex PCR, and the TCRdb table lists in-frame clones only, not all of them. The sample holds tens of thousands of clones, 75% to 90% seen once. The sample taken for sequencing was peripheral blood. These receptors were collected from a human donor with acute or convalescent COVID-19. The donor label of this sample is uncertain.

This chain connects TRBV28 to TRBJ1-1; D remains ambiguous. Germline values: CDR1 MDHEN, CDR2 SYDVKM. The CDR3 contains 12 residues. CDR3 sequence reads: CASQGHRAEAFF. The DNA of the CDR3 is TGTGCGAGCCAAGGCCACCGGGCTGAAGCTTTCTTT.

This clone was seen just once. The chain employs TRBV29-1 and TRBJ2-3; the match to TRBD2 covers 7 bases. From germline, CDR1 is SQVTM and CDR2 ANQGSEA. Trimming at V came to 4 bases and at J to 5 bases, leaving 12 bases not matched to a gene. There are 15 residues in the CDR3. The CDR3 reads CSVGPSGPTGDTQYF. The DNA for the CDR3 is TGCAGCGTTGGGCCTAGCGGCCCCACGGGAGATACGCAGTATTTT.

The V and J genes are TRBV27 and TRBJ2-7, with 8 bases identical to TRBD1. Germline CDR1 MNHEY, CDR2 SMNVEV (reference sequence). The CDR3 spans 16 residues. J gave up 5 bases and V 5 bases, and 14 bases lay outside the gene matches. The CDR3 coding sequence is TGTGCCAGCAGTCTGCTCTCAGGGGGCGGTCTTGACGAGCAGTACTTC. Translation: CASSLLSGGGLDEQYF.

There are a few counts of this clone. V is TRBV6-2 or TRBV6-3 and J is TRBJ2-2, with D hard to call. Germline V CDR1 and CDR2: MNHEY, SVGEGT. This CDR3 has 14 residues. With 4 bases removed from V and 10 bases from J, the gap between germline ends came to 16 bases. The CDR3, as DNA: TGTGCCAGCAGTTTCCCCGGCTCTGAGGAGGAGCTGTTTTTT. Translated, it gives CASSFPGSEEELFF.

The chain links TRBV10-3 to TRBJ1-1, with a weak D call TRBD1 (6 bases). CDR1 is ENHRY, CDR2 SYGVKD, per germline. The ends were cut back, 4 bases at V and 0 bases at J, with 12 bases in the middle. The length of the CDR3 is 15 residues. The CDR3 DNA reads as TGTGCCATCAGTGTGACAGGACACTTGAACACTGAAGCTTTCTTT. It translates to CAISVTGHLNTEAFF.